This TCR beta chain was sequenced in a study of blood T cell repertoires in COVID-19. The count of this clone is one. Germline V gives CDR1 SNHLY, CDR2 FYNNEI. Germline trimming cut 6 bases from V and 6 bases from J; bases unmatched to any gene: 3. This CDR3 region has 13 residues. Only in-frame clones appear in the TCRdb table, and some are missing; sequencing was by immunoSEQ multiplex PCR. In the table there are 200,000 to 300,000 clones, 85% of which are singletons. Material for sequencing was peripheral blood. V usage is TRBV2 and J usage is TRBJ2-2; 8 bases are shared with TRBD2. The source of this sequence is a man aged 50 to 60 with COVID-19, enrolled during active disease. The CDR3 region has the DNA TGTGCCAGCAGGCTAGCGGGCCCCGGGGAGCTGTTTTTT. The encoded protein is CASRLAGPGELFF.